This entry lists 28 T cell receptor beta chains sequenced from one sample in a study of T-cell reconstitution after alpha-beta-depleted transplantation in children. Unique molecular identifiers tagged the TCRbeta library. TCRdb passed the PCR reads through MiXCR, listing each CDR3 protein once. The sample holds around 250,000 distinct CDR3 sequences; approximately 8% are singletons and the top ten take 6.3%. Here the sequenced sample was PBMCs, mostly from graft donor cells, taken 180 days after TCRalphabeta/CD19-depleted stem cell transplant. These receptors all come from a male patient younger than 18 who had a stem cell transplant for acute lymphoblastic leukemia, so the T cells may come from the graft donor.

In regard to this clonotype: With a much larger clone just one base away, this may be a read error. The chain combines TRBV5-1 with TRBJ1-4; 7 nucleotides match TRBD1. This CDR3 is built from 14 residues. The V gene end was trimmed by 6 bases and the J gene end by 8 bases; junction bases not matched to a gene: 10. Germline loops: CDR1 SGHRS, CDR2 YFSETQ. CDR3 in amino acids: CASIPTGWAEKLFF. Written as DNA, the CDR3 is TGCGCCAGCATCCCGACAGGGTGGGCGGAAAAACTGTTTTTT.

This clonotype was seen ten or more times. This sequence joins TRBV2 and TRBJ2-1; 8 bases align to TRBD1. The V and J ends lost 5 bases and 15 bases, in that order; junction bases with no gene match: 6. In germline, CDR1 is SNHLY, CDR2 FYNNEI. This CDR3 has 11 amino acids. The DNA for the CDR3 is TGTGCCAGCAGTCACGGACAGGGATGGTTCTTC. Protein product: CASSHGQGWFF. Combining the CDR3 with reference TRBV2 and TRBJ2-1 gives the whole variable domain EPEVTQTPSHQVTQMGQEVILRCVPISNHLYFYWYRQILGQKVEFLVSFYNNEISEKSEIFDDQFSVERPDGSNFTLKIRSTKLEDSAMYFCASSHGQGWFFGPGTRLTVL.

This clonotype was observed at least ten times. The V gene is TRBV12-3 or TRBV12-4, the J gene TRBJ1-5; 8 nucleotides line up with TRBD1. Trimming at V came to 6 bases and at J to 3 bases, leaving 4 bases not matched to a gene. The CDR3 contains 14 residues. CDR3 amino acids: CASRVTGDNQPQHF. The CDR3 DNA follows: TGTGCCAGCAGGGTGACAGGGGACAATCAGCCCCAGCATTTT.

This clonotype was seen repeatedly, ten times or more. V usage is TRBV10-3 and J usage is TRBJ2-7; D unresolved. The CDR3 spans 12 residues. The V gene's germline CDR1 is ENHRY and CDR2 SYGVKD. V was clipped by 4 bases and J by 3 bases, with 7 bases between them. CDR3 in DNA: TGTGCCATCAGTGGTAGACACTACGAGCAGTACTTC. Its translation: CAISGRHYEQYF.

This clonotype was counted many times. J is TRBJ2-2 and V is TRBV28; no firm D call. Germline V gene data show CDR1 as MDHEN and CDR2 as SYDVKM. There are 14 residues in the CDR3. The ends were cut back, 3 bases at V and 6 bases at J, with 11 bases in the middle. The DNA of the CDR3 is TGTGCCAGCAGTTTGGTCGATTTTGCCGGGGAGCTGTTTTTT. Its protein is CASSLVDFAGELFF.

This clonotype was counted many times. This chain joins TRBV29-1 and TRBJ2-4, with a tentative D call TRBD2 (5 bases). CDR1 SQVTM and CDR2 ANQGSEA come from the germline V gene. V was clipped by 8 bases and J by 5 bases, with 22 bases between them. CDR3 size: 15 residues. DNA of the CDR3: TGCAGCCCAGGCCTGGAGAGGGAAGAGGAAAACATTCAGTACTTC. This gives the protein CSPGLEREEENIQYF.

This clonotype was seen many times. The chain joins TRBV7-9 to TRBJ1-5; the D gene is possibly TRBD1 (6 bases). With 7 bases removed from V and 0 bases from J, the gap between germline ends came to 10 bases. Germline V CDR1 and CDR2: SEHNR, FQNEAQ (reference sequence). The CDR3 consists of 14 residues. CDR3 DNA sequence: TGTGCCAGCACCGAACAGGGTAGCAATCAGCCCCAGCATTTT. Protein product: CASTEQGSNQPQHF. The full variable domain, completed using reference TRBV7-9 and TRBJ1-5, is DTGVSQNPRHKITKRGQNVTFRCDPISEHNRLYWYRQTLGQGPEFLTYFQNEAQLEKSRLLSDRFSAERPKGSFSTLEIQRTEQGDSAMYLCASTEQGSNQPQHFGDGTRLSIL.

This clonotype came up many times. This chain uses TRBV9 with TRBJ1-6; 10 bases match TRBD1. There are 15 residues in the CDR3. The J segment lost 5 bases and the V segment lost 3 bases, leaving 2 bases of the junction unmatched. Germline loops: CDR1 SGDLS, CDR2 YYNGEE. The CDR3 region has the DNA TGTGCCAGCAGCGGGGGACAGGGGAATAATTCACCCCTCCACTTT. It codes for CASSGGQGNNSPLHF.

The table lists this clonotype with many counts. At one of its ends the junction is not consistent with the germline gene, which may arise from a read error. The chain carries TRBV5-1 and TRBJ2-5, with 8 bases aligning to TRBD2. The CDR3 extends over 12 amino acids. CDR1 is SGHRS and CDR2 is YFSETQ in the germline V gene. The chain's CDR3 is CASSLAGETQYF. The DNA of the CDR3 is TGTGCCAGCAGCTTAGCGGGGGAGACCCAGTACTTC.

This clonotype was counted many times. The V gene is TRBV9, the J gene TRBJ1-5; D call uncertain. The CDR3 has 13 amino acids. V lost 0 bases, J lost 3 bases, and 4 bases lay in between. Germline lookup yields CDR1 SGDLS and CDR2 YYNGEE. CDR3: CASSVDPNQPQHF. In DNA form, the CDR3 reads TGTGCCAGCAGCGTAGACCCCAATCAGCCCCAGCATTTT.

Concerning this clonotype itself: A much larger clone is a single base away; this may be a read error. V is TRBV7-6 and J is TRBJ2-7, with D possibly TRBD1 on 5 matching bases. Germline values: CDR1 SGHVS, CDR2 FNYEAQ. CDR3 length equals 13 residues. For the CDR3, the DNA is TGTGCCAGCAGCTTAGGACAGATCTACGAGCGGTACTTC. It codes for CASSLGQIYERYF.

This clonotype was detected ten times or more. The rearrangement uses TRBV7-9 and TRBJ2-1; possibly TRBD2 for D (5 bases). Trimming removed 5 bases from V and 3 bases from J, with 14 bases in between. CDR3 size: 15 residues. Germline assignment: CDR1 SEHNR and CDR2 FQNEAQ (reference sequence). In DNA form, the CDR3 reads TGTGCCAGCAGCCTCGGCGGGCCGCACTACAATGAGCAGTTCTTC. Its translation is CASSLGGPHYNEQFF.

This clonotype was counted many times. The chain recombines TRBV11-2 with TRBJ1-1; TRBD1 might be the D (5 bases). The germline gives CDR1 SGHAT, CDR2 FQNNGV. This CDR3 has 15 amino acids. V lost 2 bases to trimming and J lost 6 bases, with 16 bases between them. The CDR3 DNA follows: TGTGCCAGCAGCTTAAGCCCGGGGCCGACTTCTGAAGCTTTCTTT. Its protein is CASSLSPGPTSEAFF.

This clonotype was seen many times. The genes are TRBV25-1 and TRBJ2-7; TRBD1 aligns across 7 bases. Germline V gives CDR1 MGHDK, CDR2 SYGVNS. Trimming took 2 bases from V and 4 from J; bases not matched to a gene: 5. The CDR3 runs to 14 residues. The CDR3 DNA reads TGTGCCAGCAGTGAACTACGGACAGGATACGAGCAGTACTTC. It encodes CASSELRTGYEQYF.

This clonotype showed up many times. J is TRBJ2-7 and V is TRBV18; the D is unclear. V dropped 0 bases and J dropped 5 bases, with 8 bases sitting between them. This CDR3 contains 13 residues. Germline V gene sequence: CDR1 KGHSH, CDR2 LQKENI. The CDR3 reads CASSPPWVDEQYF. Here the CDR3 DNA reads TGTGCCAGCTCACCACCTTGGGTCGACGAGCAGTACTTC.

This clonotype was detected ten times or more. J is TRBJ2-1 and V is TRBV19; maybe TRBD1 (6 bases). This CDR3 contains 12 residues. V was pared by 7 bases and J by 9 bases, with 13 bases between. Germline V gene lookup returns CDR1 LNHDA and CDR2 SQIVND (reference sequence). Written as DNA, the CDR3 is TGTGCCAGTACCAATACAGGGCCTGAGCAGTTCTTC. Translation: CASTNTGPEQFF.

The table lists this clonotype with many counts. The CDR3 DNA follows: TGTGCCAGCAGCCCCCGGACAGGGGGGCAAGAGACCCAGTACTTC. Translation: CASSPRTGGQETQYF. This chain connects TRBV28 to TRBJ2-5; 10 nucleotides line up with TRBD1. The CDR3 spans 15 residues. CDR1 and CDR2 from the germline V gene are MDHEN and SYDVKM. Germline trimming cut 6 bases from V and 2 bases from J; bases unmatched to any gene: 6.

At least ten counts were recorded for this clonotype. The rearrangement links TRBV25-1 to TRBJ1-3; 10 nucleotides align to TRBD1. This CDR3 is 18 amino acids long. V lost 3 bases and J lost 1; bases outside the gene matches: 9. Germline CDR1 is MGHDK and CDR2 is SYGVNS. The CDR3 nucleotides are TGTGCCAGCAGTGAGAGTGGACAGGGGGGCCAGTCTGGAAACACCATATATTTT. Its translation is CASSESGQGGQSGNTIYF.

The chain couples TRBV7-9 to TRBJ2-3, with 7 bases lining up with TRBD2. V gave up 2 bases and J gave up 5 bases; unmatched junction bases: 4. The germline V gene encodes CDR1 SEHNR and CDR2 FQNEAQ (reference sequence). The CDR3 has 14 amino acids. Here the CDR3 reads CASSLRGRGDTQYF. The CDR3 bases are TGTGCCAGCAGCTTACGAGGGAGGGGAGATACGCAGTATTTT.

This clonotype was found many times. This rearrangement joins TRBV5-1 to TRBJ2-2; D unresolved. The ends were cut back, 5 bases at V and 6 bases at J, with 5 bases in the middle. The CDR3 contains 11 residues. Germline lookup yields CDR1 SGHRS and CDR2 YFSETQ. CDR3 sequence reads: CASSTAGELFF. CDR3 nucleotide sequence: TGCGCCAGCAGTACTGCCGGGGAGCTGTTTTTT. The entire variable domain, with the rest obtained from reference TRBV5-1 and TRBJ2-2, is as follows: KAGVTQTPRYLIKTRGQQVTLSCSPISGHRSVSWYQQTPGQGLQFLFEYFSETQRNKGNFPGRFSGRQFSNSRSEMNVSTLELGDSALYLCASSTAGELFFGEGSRLTVL.

This clonotype was counted ten times or more. The chain employs TRBV5-1 and TRBJ1-6; D ambiguous. This CDR3 region has 13 residues. Trimming shortened V by 4 bases and J by 9 bases, and 11 bases separated the two germline ends. Germline CDR1 reads SGHRS; CDR2 reads YFSETQ. The CDR3 loop reads CASSESEGSPLHF. CDR3 nucleotide sequence: TGCGCCAGCAGCGAGTCTGAAGGTTCACCCCTCCACTTT. Filled out from reference TRBV5-1 and TRBJ1-6, the complete variable domain reads KAGVTQTPRYLIKTRGQQVTLSCSPISGHRSVSWYQQTPGQGLQFLFEYFSETQRNKGNFPGRFSGRQFSNSRSEMNVSTLELGDSALYLCASSESEGSPLHFGNGTRLTVT.

This clonotype came up many times. The chain employs TRBV27 and TRBJ1-6, with D perhaps matching TRBD1 (6 bases). Per the germline V gene, CDR1 is MNHEY and CDR2 is SMNVEV (reference sequence). This CDR3 comprises 14 residues. Between the trimmed V and J ends, which lost 6 bases and 10 bases, there was a span of 16 bases. CDR3 residues: CASSLLLGGSPLHF. CDR3 bases: TGTGCCAGCAGCCTACTCCTAGGGGGATCACCCCTCCACTTT.

Many counts were recorded for this clonotype. The V call is TRBV20-1, the J call TRBJ2-1, with D unclear. Germline V lookup: CDR1 DFQATT, CDR2 SNEGSKA (reference sequence). This CDR3 comprises 11 residues. Trimming took 7 bases from V and 4 from J, leaving 8 bases between them. CDR3 sequence reads: CSVSRYNEQFF. In DNA form, the CDR3 reads TGCAGTGTCTCGAGGTACAATGAGCAGTTCTTC.

This clonotype showed up many times. J is TRBJ1-3 and V is TRBV29-1; D gene uncertain. CDR3 size: 16 residues. Germline V gives CDR1 SQVTM, CDR2 ANQGSEA. V lost 3 bases to trimming and J lost 0 bases, with 15 bases between them. The CDR3 loop is CSVEVGAPSSGNTIYF. The CDR3 DNA sequence: TGCAGCGTTGAGGTGGGAGCTCCTTCCTCTGGAAACACCATATATTTT.

This clonotype has at least ten counts. The V gene is TRBV21-1, the J gene TRBJ1-2. TRBV21-1 is assigned pseudogene status. The CDR3 contains 17 residues. The CDR3: CASSPARGASPHYGYTF. CDR3 nucleotides: TGTGCCAGCAGCCCTGCGCGGGGGGCAAGTCCCCACTATGGCTACACCTTC.

CDR3 amino acids: CASSWGAGLLNTGELFF. For the CDR3, the DNA is TGTGCCAGCAGCTGGGGGGCGGGACTACTAAACACCGGGGAGCTGTTTTTT. This chain joins TRBV5-4 and TRBJ2-2, with D possibly TRBD2 on 7 matching bases. Germline values: CDR1 SGHNT, CDR2 YYREEE (reference sequence). V shed 3 bases and J shed 2 bases, with 17 bases lying between them. CDR3 length: 17 residues.

Notes on this clonotype: Given a much more abundant clone one base away, this may be a read error. The rearrangement uses TRBV20-1 and TRBJ1-2, with TRBD1 identical over 7 bases. Germline values: CDR1 DFQATT, CDR2 SNEGSKA (reference sequence). This CDR3 has 13 residues. The CDR3 coding sequence is TGCAGCTGTACCGGGGGACAGTTACTCGGCTACACCTTC. This codes for CSCTGGQLLGYTF.

This clonotype has at least ten counts. This chain's CDR3 is CSASIAGGNYEQYF. In DNA form, the CDR3 reads TGCAGTGCTAGCATAGCGGGAGGGAATTACGAGCAGTACTTC. The V call is TRBV20-1, the J call TRBJ2-7; 11 nucleotides align to TRBD2. Trimming at V came to 3 bases and at J to 4 bases, leaving 5 bases not matched to a gene. CDR1 is DFQATT and CDR2 is SNEGSKA in the germline V gene (reference sequence). This CDR3 is built from 14 residues.